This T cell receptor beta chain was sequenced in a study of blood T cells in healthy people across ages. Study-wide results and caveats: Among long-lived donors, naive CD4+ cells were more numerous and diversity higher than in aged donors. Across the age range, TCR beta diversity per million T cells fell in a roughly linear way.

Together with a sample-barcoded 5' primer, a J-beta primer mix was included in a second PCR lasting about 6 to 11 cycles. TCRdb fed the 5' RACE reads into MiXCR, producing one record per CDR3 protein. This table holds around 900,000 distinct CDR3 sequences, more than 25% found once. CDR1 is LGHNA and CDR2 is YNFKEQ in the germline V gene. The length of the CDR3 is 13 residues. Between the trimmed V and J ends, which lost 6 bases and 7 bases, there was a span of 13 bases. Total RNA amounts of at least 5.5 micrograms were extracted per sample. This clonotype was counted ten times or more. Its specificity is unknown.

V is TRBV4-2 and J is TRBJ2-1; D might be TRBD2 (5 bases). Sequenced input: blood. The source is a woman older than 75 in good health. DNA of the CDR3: TGTGCCAGCAGGCTGGAGCGAGGGAATGAGCAGTTCTTC. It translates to CASRLERGNEQFF.